This T cell receptor beta chain stems from a study of T-cell reconstitution after alpha-beta-depleted transplantation in children. Unique molecular identifiers tagged the TCRbeta library. TCRdb analysed the PCR reads with MiXCR anew, one entry per CDR3 protein. The sample records 300,000 or so distinct CDR3 sequences, 9.9% being singletons. This clonotype has just a few counts. This CDR3 contains 15 residues. CDR1 and CDR2 (germline): LNHNV, YYDKDF (reference sequence). Losses at the gene ends were 1 base for V and 2 bases for J; bases not matched to a gene: 2. The chain couples TRBV15 to TRBJ2-4; 7 nucleotides align to TRBD1. The starting material was PBMCs from the stem cell graft donor, obtained from the stem cell graft. The TCR was taken from a human donor who donated a stem cell graft to a child with SCID. CDR3 loop: CATSRATGTKNIQYF. The CDR3 DNA follows: TGTGCCACCAGCAGAGCGACAGGGACCAAAAACATTCAGTACTTC. The whole variable domain, remainder taken from reference TRBV15 and TRBJ2-4, is DAMVIQNPRYQVTQFGKPVTLSCSQTLNHNVMYWYQQKSSQAPKLLFHYYDKDFNNEADTPDNFQSRRPNTSFCFLDIRSPGLGDTAMYLCATSRATGTKNIQYFGAGTRLSVL.